Presented here are 27 T cell receptor beta chains from one specimen sequenced in a study of regulatory T cells in long-lasting Graves disease. Arm-PCR of CDR3 regions and iRepertoire HTBI primers were the basis on which TCR beta libraries were built. MiXCR was run by TCRdb on the multiplex PCR reads, yielding one entry per CDR3 protein. The table shows roughly 470,000 distinct CDR3 sequences, with about a fifth occurring only once. As to time point: persistent/refractory GD, antithyroid drugs over 5 years with positive TRAb. With RNA extracted from PBMCs as input, the TCR library was made. The specimen comprised peripheral blood mononuclear cells (PBMCs), sampled when the disease was refractory, from a patient treated with antithyroid drugs. Receptor source: a female donor with Graves disease.

The rearrangement joins TRBV2 to TRBJ1-1; D is perhaps TRBD1 (5 bases). From germline, CDR1 is SNHLY and CDR2 FYNNEI. The CDR3 is 14 amino acids. Trimming left V 6 bases short and J 0 bases short, with 11 bases between. The chain's CDR3 is CASSAGFMNTEAFF. CDR3 DNA: TGTGCCAGCAGCGCAGGGTTCATGAACACTGAAGCTTTCTTT.

This clonotype was detected ten times or more. The chain is built from TRBV30 and TRBJ1-2, with TRBD1 matching 8 bases. Per germline, CDR1 GTSNPN and CDR2 SVGIG (reference sequence). This CDR3 has 14 residues. The junction had 3 bases not matched to a gene; V was cut back by 0 bases and J by 3 bases. This chain's CDR3 is CAWSVRQGYYGYTF. The CDR3 bases are TGTGCCTGGAGTGTCCGACAGGGGTACTATGGCTACACCTTC.

Here the CDR3 DNA reads TGTGCCAGCAGCTTGGTTGGCGGAGAATACGAGCAGTACTTC. Translated: CASSLVGGEYEQYF. The rearrangement uses TRBV7-9 and TRBJ2-7; D call uncertain. The CDR3 consists of 14 residues. The germline V and J ends were trimmed by 3 bases and 4 bases, with 13 bases remaining between them. Germline loops: CDR1 SEHNR, CDR2 FQNEAQ (reference sequence).

This clonotype showed up many times. The chain combines TRBV11-2 with TRBJ2-7, with 7 nucleotides matching TRBD2. Germline V gene data show CDR1 as SGHAT and CDR2 as FQNNGV. The V gene end was trimmed by 5 bases and the J gene end by 0 bases; junction bases not matched to a gene: 7. CDR3 length: 15 amino acids. As DNA, the CDR3 is TGTGCCAGCAGCACAGGCGGCGGGAGCTCCTACGAGCAGTACTTC. It encodes CASSTGGGSSYEQYF.

In this sample, this clonotype turned up many times. The gene calls are TRBV28 and TRBJ1-2; D gene unclear. The germline V gene encodes CDR1 MDHEN and CDR2 SYDVKM. The CDR3 length is 14 residues. Trimming shortened V by 6 bases and J by 7 bases, and 18 bases separated the two germline ends. CDR3 bases: TGTGCCAGCAGCTCCCCTTTCTCGGGCCTTGGCTACACCTTC. Translation gives CASSSPFSGLGYTF.

This clonotype was detected many times. The rearrangement joins TRBV28 to TRBJ1-5; the match to TRBD1 covers 7 bases. Germline CDR1 and CDR2: MDHEN and SYDVKM. The CDR3 runs to 14 residues. Unmatched junction bases numbered 6, after V lost 7 bases and J lost 3 bases. CDR3 in amino acids: CASNPTGFNQPQHF. CDR3 in DNA: TGTGCCAGCAACCCGACAGGGTTCAATCAGCCCCAGCATTTT.

This clonotype was seen at least ten times. This chain uses TRBV30 with TRBJ1-1; TRBD1 aligns across 7 bases. V dropped 3 bases and J dropped 3; count of bases not matched to a gene: 19. Germline V lookup: CDR1 GTSNPN, CDR2 SVGIG (reference sequence). CDR3 length: 18 residues. In DNA, the CDR3 is TGTGCCTGGAGAACGCCGCCGGGACAGTGGCGACATCACACTGAAGCTTTCTTT. Translating gives CAWRTPPGQWRHHTEAFF. Full variable domain (rest looked up from reference TRBV30 and TRBJ1-1): SQTIHQWPATLVQPVGSPLSLECTVEGTSNPNLYWYRQAAGRGLQLLFYSVGIGQISSEVPQNLSASRPQDRQFILSSKKLLLSDSGFYLCAWRTPPGQWRHHTEAFFGQGTRLTVV.

This clonotype was counted between two and nine times. This chain joins TRBV4-1 and TRBJ2-7; D gene uncertain. This CDR3 comprises 14 residues. Germline V CDR1 and CDR2: MGHRA, YSYEKL. The V end was cut by 0 bases, the J end by 3 bases, with 9 bases between. CDR3 nucleotide sequence: TGCGCCAGCAGCCAAGAACTCCACCTCTACGAGCAGTACTTC. This gives the protein CASSQELHLYEQYF.

The chain links TRBV6-6 to TRBJ2-7; 9 nucleotides match TRBD2. V trimming: 0 bases; J trimming: 7 bases; junction bases outside the gene matches: 7. This CDR3 has 15 amino acids. The germline V gene has CDR1 MNHNY and CDR2 SVGAGI (reference sequence). The CDR3 loop reads CASSYSREGGLEQYF. For the CDR3, the DNA is TGTGCCAGCAGTTACTCGCGGGAGGGCGGTTTGGAGCAGTACTTC.

The CDR3 bases are TGTGCCAGCATGGAGACTAGCGGTATTAACTACGAGCAGTACTTC. Protein product: CASMETSGINYEQYF. The genes are TRBV11-1 and TRBJ2-7; the match to TRBD2 covers 9 bases. Trimming at V came to 7 bases and at J to 3 bases, leaving 10 bases not matched to a gene. The CDR3 spans 15 residues. Per germline, CDR1 SGHAT and CDR2 FQDESV (reference sequence). The complete variable domain, with remaining parts taken from reference TRBV11-1 and TRBJ2-7, reads EAEVAQSPRYKITEKSQAVAFWCDPISGHATLYWYRQILGQGPELLVQFQDESVVDDSQLPKDRFSAERLKGVDSTLKIQPAELGDSAMYLCASMETSGINYEQYFGPGTRLTVT.

This clonotype was seen once. A much larger clone sits a single nucleotide away, making a read error possible. As DNA, the CDR3 is TGTGCCATCAGCGAAACGACAGGGCCGCAAGAGGCCCAGTACTTC. Residues: CAISETTGPQEAQYF. The J gene is TRBJ2-5, the V gene TRBV10-3; 7 bases map to TRBD1. Germline V gene data show CDR1 as ENHRY and CDR2 as SYGVKD. The CDR3 has 15 residues.

This clonotype was detected ten times or more. V usage is TRBV6-1 and J usage is TRBJ2-2; possible D gene TRBD1, 6 bases. With 6 bases removed from V and 6 bases from J, the gap between germline ends came to 17 bases. CDR1 and CDR2 (germline): MNHNS, SASEGT. This CDR3 contains 15 residues. In DNA, the CDR3 is TGTGCCAGCAGACCCCAGGGGAAGGGCGCCGGGGAGCTGTTTTTT. Protein product: CASRPQGKGAGELFF.

In this sample, this clonotype turned up many times. V and J are TRBV7-3 and TRBJ1-1, with 8 bases lining up with TRBD1. The CDR3 runs to 17 residues. Per the germline V gene, CDR1 is SGHTA and CDR2 is FQGTGA. V was clipped by 0 bases and J by 5 bases; unmatched bases: 11. In DNA form, the CDR3 reads TGTGCCAGCAGCTTAACCCCTAGCCAGGGGGCGTTTACTGAAGCTTTCTTT. Translation: CASSLTPSQGAFTEAFF.

This clonotype was recorded once. The CDR3 loop reads CASSIIPTGDFSGELFF. The CDR3 DNA is TGTGCCAGTAGTATTATCCCCACGGGGGACTTCAGCGGGGAGCTGTTTTTT. The chain carries TRBV19 and TRBJ2-2, with a possible D match to TRBD2 (6 bases). The CDR3 is 17 amino acids. Germline V gives CDR1 LNHDA, CDR2 SQIVND (reference sequence). V was clipped by 3 bases and J by 7 bases, with 21 bases between them. Supplemented by reference TRBV19 and TRBJ2-2, the full variable domain reads DGGITQSPKYLFRKEGQNVTLSCEQNLNHDAMYWYRQDPGQGLRLIYYSQIVNDFQKGDIAEGYSVSREKKESFPLTVTSAQKNPTAFYLCASSIIPTGDFSGELFFGEGSRLTVL.

There are many counts of this clonotype. This chain uses TRBV28 with TRBJ1-1, with D maybe TRBD1 (5 bases). V was trimmed by 6 bases and J by 2 bases, leaving 10 bases between them. Germline V gene sequence: CDR1 MDHEN, CDR2 SYDVKM. The CDR3 is made up of 13 amino acids. CDR3 residues: CASSGTINTEAFF. CDR3 sequence (DNA): TGTGCCAGCAGCGGGACCATAAACACTGAAGCTTTCTTT.

The chain employs TRBV7-2 and TRBJ2-1, with 7 positions matching TRBD2. The CDR3 contains 15 residues. Trimming took 4 bases from V and 3 from J; bases not matched to a gene: 6. Germline V gives CDR1 SGHTA, CDR2 FQGNSA. The CDR3 here is CASSSLADLYNEQFF. The CDR3 bases are TGTGCCAGCAGCTCTCTAGCGGACCTCTACAATGAGCAGTTCTTC.

This clonotype was counted ten times or more. The V call is TRBV20-1, the J call TRBJ2-5, with 7 positions matching TRBD1. The CDR3 is made up of 21 amino acids. Germline V gives CDR1 DFQATT, CDR2 SNEGSKA (reference sequence). The trim removed 2 bases at V and 1 base at J, leaving 25 bases unmatched. CDR3 DNA: TGCAGTGCTAGACTCCCGATTCCCCGACAGGGTTCTTGGACCCTCCAAGAGACCCAGTACTTC. It is translated as CSARLPIPRQGSWTLQETQYF.

This clonotype was seen many times. The chain employs TRBV28 and TRBJ1-5, with 10 positions matching TRBD1. CDR3 length: 16 amino acids. V gave up 6 bases and J gave up 6 bases; unmatched junction bases: 11. CDR1 MDHEN and CDR2 SYDVKM come from the germline V gene. The CDR3 protein is CASRARDRGYVQPQHF. Here the CDR3 DNA reads TGTGCCAGCAGAGCCCGGGACAGGGGATATGTTCAGCCCCAGCATTTT. Filled out from reference TRBV28 and TRBJ1-5, the complete variable domain reads DVKVTQSSRYLVKRTGEKVFLECVQDMDHENMFWYRQDPGLGLRLIYFSYDVKMKEKGDIPEGYSVSREKKERFSLILESASTNQTSMYLCASRARDRGYVQPQHFGDGTRLSIL.

This clonotype was counted at least ten times. The V gene is TRBV6-1, the J gene TRBJ1-3; D not resolved. Germline V CDR1 and CDR2: MNHNS, SASEGT. Trimming shortened V by 0 bases and J by 4 bases, and 13 bases separated the two germline ends. CDR3 length: 16 amino acids. Written as DNA, the CDR3 is TGTGCCAGCAGTGAAGCCTTCACAGCGATAGGAAACACCATATATTTT. The encoded protein is CASSEAFTAIGNTIYF.

This clonotype appeared many times. The chain employs TRBV28 and TRBJ2-7; D is undetermined. This CDR3 has 12 amino acids. V was shortened by 8 bases and J by 3 bases, with 11 bases between the two germline ends. Germline CDR1 and CDR2: MDHEN and SYDVKM. CDR3 sequence: CASYDVSYEQYF. The CDR3 DNA follows: TGTGCCAGCTACGACGTGAGCTACGAGCAGTACTTC.

This clonotype was observed a handful of times. The chain carries TRBV5-6 and TRBJ2-4, with a weak D call TRBD1 (5 bases). Germline values: CDR1 SGHDT, CDR2 YYEEEE. CDR3 size: 16 residues. Trimming stripped 2 bases from V and 0 bases from J, with 12 bases between. The CDR3 DNA reads as TGTGCCAGCAGCTTAAGACAGAATCTAGCCAAAAACATTCAGTACTTC. This sequence encodes CASSLRQNLAKNIQYF.

The V gene is TRBV7-9, the J gene TRBJ2-1; 9 bases fit TRBD1. Germline trimming cut 4 bases from V and 7 bases from J; bases unmatched to any gene: 8. Germline loops: CDR1 SEHNR, CDR2 FQNEAQ (reference sequence). The CDR3 sequence is 15 residues long. CDR3 nucleotide sequence: TGTGCCAGCAGCTATCCAGGACAGGGGCGGAATGAGCAGTTCTTC. Protein: CASSYPGQGRNEQFF.

This clonotype was picked up many times. V and J are TRBV5-8 and TRBJ2-5, with D perhaps TRBD2 (5 bases). This CDR3 has 14 amino acids. Germline loops: CDR1 SGHTS, CDR2 YDEGEE. The V gene lost 1 base and the J gene lost 5 bases, with 12 bases spanning the gap. For the CDR3, the DNA is TGTGCCAGCAGCTTGACCCCCTGGGAGGAGACCCAGTACTTC. It translates to CASSLTPWEETQYF.

This clonotype has only a few counts. The chain's CDR3 is CASSFQGSEQYF. In DNA form, the CDR3 reads TGTGCCAGCAGCTTTCAGGGCTCCGAGCAGTACTTC. V and J are TRBV7-2 and TRBJ2-7; maybe TRBD1 (5 bases). This CDR3 has 12 amino acids. The V end lost 3 bases, the J end lost 6 bases, and 9 bases lay between the germline ends. The V gene's germline CDR1 is SGHTA and CDR2 FQGNSA.

Concerning this clonotype itself: A single base separates this from a much larger clone, so it may be a read error. As the CDR3 is not closed by the conserved phenylalanine or tryptophan, this likely results from a read error. The chain joins TRBV28 to TRBJ1-4; D call uncertain. The CDR3 totals 13 residues. Trimming pared 2 bases from V and 8 bases from J, leaving 9 bases between. Germline V lookup: CDR1 MDHEN, CDR2 SYDVKM. The CDR3 region has the DNA TGTGCCAGCAGTTTAATTCTGAAAGAAAAACTGTTTTCT. It codes for CASSLILKEKLFS.

This clonotype was recorded at least ten times. The V and J genes are TRBV5-1 and TRBJ2-2; 10 nucleotides align to TRBD1. This CDR3 comprises 15 residues. J lost 2 bases, V lost 6 bases, and 4 bases had no gene match. Germline V gene lookup returns CDR1 SGHRS and CDR2 YFSETQ. The CDR3 DNA reads as TGCGCCAGCAATAGACAGGGGGCAAACACCGGGGAGCTGTTTTTT. Encoded protein: CASNRQGANTGELFF.

At least ten counts were recorded for this clonotype. This chain joins TRBV5-1 and TRBJ2-7; maybe TRBD2 (6 bases). V was trimmed by 4 bases and J by 7 bases, leaving 12 bases between them. Germline values: CDR1 SGHRS, CDR2 YFSETQ. This CDR3 contains 12 residues. CDR3 in DNA: TGCGCCAGCAGCGTGGAGGGTTATGAGCAGTACTTC. Residues: CASSVEGYEQYF. The full variable domain, its missing parts supplied by reference TRBV5-1 and TRBJ2-7, is KAGVTQTPRYLIKTRGQQVTLSCSPISGHRSVSWYQQTPGQGLQFLFEYFSETQRNKGNFPGRFSGRQFSNSRSEMNVSTLELGDSALYLCASSVEGYEQYFGPGTRLTVT.